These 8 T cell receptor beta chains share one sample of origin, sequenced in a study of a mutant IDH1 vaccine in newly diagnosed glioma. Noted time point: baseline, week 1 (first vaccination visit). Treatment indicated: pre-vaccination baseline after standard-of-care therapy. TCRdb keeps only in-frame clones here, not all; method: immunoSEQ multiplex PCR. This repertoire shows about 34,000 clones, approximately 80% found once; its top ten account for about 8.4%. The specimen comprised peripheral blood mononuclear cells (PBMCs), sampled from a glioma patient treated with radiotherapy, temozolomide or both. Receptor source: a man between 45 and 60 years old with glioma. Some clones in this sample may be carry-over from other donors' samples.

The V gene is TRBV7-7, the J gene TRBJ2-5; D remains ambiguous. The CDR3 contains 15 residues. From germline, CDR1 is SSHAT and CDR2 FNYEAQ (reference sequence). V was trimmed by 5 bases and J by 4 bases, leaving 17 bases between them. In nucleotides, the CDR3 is TGTGCCAGCAGCCGCGTTTCAGGTAGAGGAGAGACCCAGTACTTC. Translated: CASSRVSGRGETQYF.

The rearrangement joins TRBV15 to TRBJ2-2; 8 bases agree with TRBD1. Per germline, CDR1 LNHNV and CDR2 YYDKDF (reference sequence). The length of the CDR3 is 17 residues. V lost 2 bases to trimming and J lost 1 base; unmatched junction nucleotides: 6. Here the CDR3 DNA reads TGTGCCACCAGCAGACAGGGGGCGCAGAGGAACACCGGGGAGCTGTTTTTT. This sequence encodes CATSRQGAQRNTGELFF.

The CDR3 protein is CASIPGLAHNEQFF. The CDR3 DNA is TGTGCCAGCATTCCGGGACTAGCTCACAATGAGCAGTTCTTC. This sequence joins TRBV6-6 and TRBJ2-1, with TRBD2 matching over 9 bases. Germline V gene sequence: CDR1 MNHNY, CDR2 SVGAGI (reference sequence). The CDR3 loop spans 14 amino acids. The ends lost 7 bases at V and 5 bases at J; junction bases unmatched: 6.

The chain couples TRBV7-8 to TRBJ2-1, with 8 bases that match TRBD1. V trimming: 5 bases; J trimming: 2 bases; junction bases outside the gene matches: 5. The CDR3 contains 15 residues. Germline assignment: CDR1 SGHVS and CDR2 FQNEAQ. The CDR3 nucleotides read TGTGCCAGCAGCGCCGGGACAGGTACCTACAATGAGCAGTTCTTC. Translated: CASSAGTGTYNEQFF.

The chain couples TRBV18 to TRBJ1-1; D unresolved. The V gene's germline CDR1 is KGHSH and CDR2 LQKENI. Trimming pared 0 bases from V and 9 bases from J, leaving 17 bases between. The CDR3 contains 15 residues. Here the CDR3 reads CASSPPSGVSAQAFF. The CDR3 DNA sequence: TGTGCCAGCTCACCACCCTCCGGGGTTAGCGCGCAAGCTTTCTTT. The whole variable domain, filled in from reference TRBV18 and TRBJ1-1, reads NAGVMQNPRHLVRRRGQEARLRCSPMKGHSHVYWYRQLPEEGLKFMVYLQKENIIDESGMPKERFSAEFPKEGPSILRIQQVVRGDSAAYFCASSPPSGVSAQAFFGQGTRLTVV.

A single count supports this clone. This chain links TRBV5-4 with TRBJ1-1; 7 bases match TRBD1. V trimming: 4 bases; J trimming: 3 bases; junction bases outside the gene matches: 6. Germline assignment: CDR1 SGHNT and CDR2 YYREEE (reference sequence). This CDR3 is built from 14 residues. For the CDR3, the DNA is TGTGCCAGCAGCGTGACAGGGTCATACACTGAAGCTTTCTTT. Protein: CASSVTGSYTEAFF.

As DNA, the CDR3 is TGTGCCAGCAGTGGGGGGACAGGGGCTGAAAAACTGTTTTTT. Translating it yields CASSGGTGAEKLFF. V usage is TRBV6-1 and J usage is TRBJ1-4, with 10 bases matching TRBD1. This CDR3 spans 14 amino acids. Germline values: CDR1 MNHNS, CDR2 SASEGT. V shed 4 bases, J shed 7 bases, and the junction held 3 bases outside the gene matches.

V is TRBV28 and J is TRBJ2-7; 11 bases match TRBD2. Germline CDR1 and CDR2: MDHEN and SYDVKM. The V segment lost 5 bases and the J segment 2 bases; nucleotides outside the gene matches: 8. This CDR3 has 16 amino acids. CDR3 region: CASSRHSGRATYEQYF. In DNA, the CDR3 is TGTGCCAGCAGTCGCCATAGCGGGAGGGCCACCTACGAGCAGTACTTC. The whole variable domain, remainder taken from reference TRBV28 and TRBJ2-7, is DVKVTQSSRYLVKRTGEKVFLECVQDMDHENMFWYRQDPGLGLRLIYFSYDVKMKEKGDIPEGYSVSREKKERFSLILESASTNQTSMYLCASSRHSGRATYEQYFGPGTRLTVT.